This paragraph covers one T cell receptor (beta chain) sequence. This clonotype occurred many times. What antigen it recognizes has not been identified. No clone much larger than this one lies a single base away; base qualities are absent. This specimen belongs to a study of regulatory T cells in long-lasting Graves disease (dated by TCRdb to the early 2020s). With respect to the entire study: Antithyroid drugs had been taken for less than 3 months by newly diagnosed Graves' disease patients. Patients with persistent Graves' disease were compared with patients with newly diagnosed Graves' disease using TCR sequencing and RNA sequencing of peripheral blood. The study was registered as a clinical trial and conducted in China. A total of around 33 samples were covered by TCR sequencing, comprising around 13 persistent and 20 newly diagnosed Graves' disease patients. What the research found in general, with its limitations: Persistent Graves' disease patients showed lower TCR Shannon entropy and fewer highly expanded clones than newly diagnosed patients, suggesting clonal expansion. As a limitation, the authors acknowledged that the small sample size may reduce accuracy. A larger number of public clonotypes was shared among persistent patients (around 3,000) than among newly diagnosed patients (roughly 1,000). Sequencing and analysis were limited to the TCR beta chain. Persistent disease showed preferential use of TRBV28, TRBJ1-2 and TRBJ2-5, whereas newly diagnosed disease favored TRBV20-1 and TRBJ2-1. The study examined only peripheral blood because the primary lesion, thyroid tissue, could not be accessed.

In light of the paper, this sample's time point label describes: newly diagnosed GD, antithyroid drugs for less than 3 months. RNA was extracted from PBMCs in TRIzol for both TCR sequencing and RNA sequencing. The diagnosis of Graves' disease followed American Thyroid Association guidelines. Patients were recruited from an endocrinology department in Xi'an, China. Each patient gave about 10 milliliters of peripheral blood, collected in an EDTA anticoagulant tube. Ficoll Paque Plus density gradient separation was used to isolate PBMCs, and no further T cell sorting was performed. An Agilent 2100 Bioanalyzer and agarose gel were used to check RNA quality, and a NanoDrop 2000 was used to measure RNA concentration. V loses 4 bases at its end and J loses 1 base; junction bases beyond the gene matches: 10. The germline V gene provides CDR1 SGHVS and CDR2 FQNEAQ. From cysteine to phenylalanine, the CDR3 is 16 amino acids long. CDR3 DNA is the only sequence kept; it has 48 bases, read in frame from the first base.

Library method: multiplex PCR. The instrument was an Illumina HiSeq 4000. TCR beta libraries were built with iRepertoire HTBI primers and Arm-PCR amplification of CDR3 regions. Gel purification was performed on PCR products prior to sequencing. Turning to the authors' computational methods: Across samples, around 58 TRBV and approximately 15 TRBJ segments were identified and used for gene usage analysis of CDR3 amino acid clonotypes. Filtered high-quality paired reads were merged into contigs using COPE and FqMerger. BLAST was used to align contigs to IMGT TRBV, TRBD and TRBJ reference genes, and CDR3 was defined according to IMGT. Clonotypes above 0.1% frequency were classified as highly expanded clones. Repertoire diversity was measured by Shannon entropy, and V-J evenness by the Gini coefficient. Public clonotypes were defined as clonotypes shared by more than one individual. The public sequencing data were trimmed at Q25 with fastp and processed into clonotypes with MiXCR by TCRdb, which kept only in-frame beta chains. Rows merge per CDR3 protein into single entries with the most common DNA and genes. TCRdb's processing, not the study's, gives the V and J calls here. This sample comprises hundreds of thousands of distinct CDR3 sequences, about 18% of them detected only once. The top ten clones comprise 35% to 45% of the sample.

This receptor was identified in a female donor with Graves disease. The sample consisted of peripheral blood mononuclear cells (PBMCs), taken at new diagnosis, from a patient treated with antithyroid drugs. The V and J segments used are TRBV7-8 and TRBJ2-7; 7 bases in between match TRBD1. The DNA is TGTGCCAGCAGCTCCCCTAGCCTGACAGGGTCCTACGAGCAGTACTTC. Its coded protein is CASSSPSLTGSYEQYF.